This T cell receptor (beta chain) was profiled in a study of T-cell memory formation after mild COVID-19. Overall study context: Most TCR clusters belonged to a single donor.

Researchers used 5'RACE with constant-segment primers to make TCR alpha and TCR beta cDNA libraries that carry sample barcodes and UMIs. TCRdb used MiXCR to reprocess the 5' RACE reads, holding one entry per CDR3 protein. The data hold a few hundred thousand distinct CDR3 sequences, with more than 20% observed a single time. V lost 3 bases and J 0 bases, leaving 15 bases between the germline ends. The CDR3 length is 15 residues. Germline CDR1 and CDR2: DFQATT and SNEGSKA (reference sequence). In its sample, this clonotype was seen a few times. Its antigen is not known. Study conclusions and caveats: Contracting clones localized mainly to CM and EM when CD4+ and mainly to EMRA when CD8+. Researchers found some responding clones in pre-infection memory, a sign that cross-reactive memory joined.

The origin of this receptor is a man aged 18 to 35 who had mild COVID-19 (a few samples of this study predate the infection). Cell type and time point are not known. This chain uses TRBV20-1 with TRBJ2-7; tentative D call: TRBD1 (5 bases). Sequenced material: PBMCs or a T cell subset sorted from them (not recorded which). CDR3 sequence (DNA): TGCAGTGCTAGCCCTATAACAGGAAACTCCTACGAGCAGTACGTC. The encoded protein is CSASPITGNSYEQYV.